The 21 T cell receptor beta chains in this list originate from one sample, sequenced in a study of prognosis after radiotherapy for stage I lung cancer. With two-round multiplex PCR, TCR beta CDR3 sequences were amplified from genomic DNA. Primers targeting each individual TRBV and TRBJ gene were applied in first-round PCR. TCRdb ran MiXCR on the multiplex PCR reads and lists one entry per CDR3 protein. The sample has about 22,000 distinct CDR3 sequences; 35% to 50% are singletons. This material consisted of PBMCs, taken before or after stereotactic body radiation therapy (not recorded which). Every receptor here comes from a donor at least 50 years old with non-small cell lung cancer.

This clonotype was detected many times. The chain joins TRBV3-1 to TRBJ1-2; perhaps TRBD1 as D (5 bases). In germline, CDR1 is LGHDT, CDR2 YNNKEL (reference sequence). CDR3 length equals 15 residues. Trimming shortened V by 1 base and J by 2 bases, and 11 bases separated the two germline ends. The CDR3 nucleotides read TGTGCCAGCAGCCAAGCGCAGGGCCTAAACTATGGCTACACCTTC. Translated: CASSQAQGLNYGYTF. The full variable domain, completed using reference TRBV3-1 and TRBJ1-2, is DTAVSQTPKYLVTQMGNDKSIKCEQNLGHDTMYWYKQDSKKFLKIMFSYNNKELIINETVPNRFSPKSPDKAHLNLHINSLELGDSAVYFCASSQAQGLNYGYTFGSGTRLTVV.

Note on this clonotype: The junction does not match germline at one end; this may be a read error. The chain couples TRBV6-4 to TRBJ2-1; D is perhaps TRBD1 or TRBD2 (5 bases each). The CDR3 is 16 residues long. From germline, CDR1 is MRHNA and CDR2 SNTAGT. DNA of the CDR3: TGTGCCAGCAGTTACTCGACGGGACCCCCCGCCAATGAGCAGTTCTTC. Translated: CASSYSTGPPANEQFF.

Details on this clonotype: It differs at one base from a far larger clone, so likely a read error. The chain has TRBV11-3 and TRBJ2-5; TRBD2 is a possible D gene (7 bases). Near its end, the DNA agrees better with TRBJ2-1, so the J call may be wrong. The CDR3 runs to 15 residues. Per germline, CDR1 SGHNT and CDR2 YENEEA. CDR3 in amino acids: CASSLAGGHYNEQFF. In nucleotides, the CDR3 is TGTGCCAGCAGCTTAGCGGGGGGCCACTACAATGAGCAGTTCTTC.

The chain couples TRBV20-1 to TRBJ2-3, with no clear D. The length of the CDR3 is 10 residues. CDR1 and CDR2 from the germline V gene are DFQATT and SNEGSKA (reference sequence). The V gene lost 3 bases and the J gene lost 4 bases, with 2 bases spanning the gap. CDR3: CSASADTQYF. CDR3 bases: TGCAGTGCTAGTGCAGATACGCAGTATTTT.

This sequence joins TRBV28 and TRBJ2-5; 7 bases are shared with TRBD1. The germline V gene encodes CDR1 MDHEN and CDR2 SYDVKM. J gave up 4 bases and V 5 bases, and 10 bases lay outside the gene matches. The length of the CDR3 is 15 residues. CDR3 nucleotide sequence: TGTGCCAGCAGTAAACCTAGACAGGGCGGAGAGACCCAGTACTTC. Translated: CASSKPRQGGETQYF.

This clonotype was recorded at least ten times. V and J are TRBV6-1 and TRBJ2-7; D ambiguous. V lost 7 bases and J lost 0, with 10 bases in between. Looked up from germline, CDR1 is MNHNS and CDR2 is SASEGT. The CDR3 runs 13 residues. The CDR3 sequence: CASNVLSSYEQYF. In DNA, the CDR3 is TGTGCCAGCAATGTACTGAGCTCCTACGAGCAGTACTTC.

Worth noting for this clonotype: A clone one base away is much larger, so this may be a read error. The genes are TRBV27 and TRBJ2-7; 8 bases fit TRBD2. The CDR3 covers 13 residues. Germline V gene lookup returns CDR1 MNHEY and CDR2 SMNVEV (reference sequence). The CDR3 DNA reads as TGTGCCAGCACTATACGGGGGGGTTACGGGCAGTACTTC. Residues: CASTIRGGYGQYF.

This clonotype has ten or more counts. The chain joins TRBV24-1 to TRBJ1-5; the D gene is possibly TRBD1 (5 bases). Trimming took 3 bases from V and 9 from J, leaving 8 bases between them. CDR3 length equals 12 residues. Germline assignment: CDR1 KGHDR and CDR2 SFDVKD. The CDR3 DNA follows: TGTGCCACCAGTGATGGGGGAGGGCCCCAGCATTTT. This gives the protein CATSDGGGPQHF.

This sequence joins TRBV19 and TRBJ2-2; D perhaps matches TRBD2 (6 bases). The V end was cut by 7 bases, the J end by 4 bases, with 19 bases between. Germline loops: CDR1 LNHDA, CDR2 SQIVND (reference sequence). CDR3 length: 16 residues. DNA for the CDR3: TGTGCCAGTAAGGGGCCTGGGGGGTACGGCACCGGGGAGCTGTTTTTT. This translates into CASKGPGGYGTGELFF.

The table lists this clonotype with many counts. This sequence joins TRBV20-1 and TRBJ2-3; 12 bases are a match to TRBD2. Germline V CDR1 and CDR2: DFQATT, SNEGSKA (reference sequence). J lost 3 bases, V lost 3 bases, and 1 base had no gene match. CDR3 length equals 14 residues. DNA for the CDR3: TGCAGTGCTAGGACTAGCGGGAGAACAGATACGCAGTATTTT. Translated, it gives CSARTSGRTDTQYF.

The rearrangement uses TRBV20-1 and TRBJ1-4; TRBD1 aligns across 8 bases. CDR1 is DFQATT and CDR2 is SNEGSKA in the germline V gene (reference sequence). The CDR3 totals 13 residues. With V trimmed by 4 bases and J by 8 bases, 6 bases remained unmatched. This CDR3 reads CSATPDREEKLFF. The CDR3 DNA reads TGCAGTGCTACCCCGGACAGGGAGGAAAAACTGTTTTTT.

Details on this clonotype: With only one base between it and a far larger clone, this is likely a read error. The rearrangement uses TRBV6-1 and TRBJ1-1; D gene unclear. CDR1 and CDR2 from the germline V gene are MNHNS and SASEGT. The CDR3 is 14 residues long. The CDR3 spells CASSYGRLNTQAFF. CDR3 nucleotide sequence: TGTGCCAGCAGTTACGGACGGCTAAACACTCAAGCTTTCTTT.

As regards this clonotype: A far larger clone is only one base removed, so a read error is likely. V and J are TRBV6-4 and TRBJ2-7; TRBD1 is a possible D gene (6 bases). Germline values: CDR1 MRHNA, CDR2 SNTAGT. The CDR3 runs to 14 residues. V was shortened by 7 bases and J by 0 bases, with 13 bases between the two germline ends. The CDR3 spells CASIRQASSYEQYF. The CDR3 nucleotides are TGTGCCAGCATAAGACAGGCCTCCTCCTACGAGCAGTACTTC.

Concerning this clonotype itself: A much larger clone differs by one base, so this may be a read error. The chain uses TRBV20-1 and TRBJ2-1; 9 positions match TRBD2. The CDR3 contains 20 residues. V lost 0 bases to trimming and J lost 0 bases; unmatched junction nucleotides: 15. CDR1 and CDR2 from the germline V gene are DFQATT and SNEGSKA (reference sequence). CDR3 nucleotide sequence: TGCAGTGCTAGAGATCAGGGCGGACTAGCGAAGAGTGGCTCCTACAATGAGCAGTTCTTC. Protein: CSARDQGGLAKSGSYNEQFF.

This clonotype was observed once. At one end, the junction sequence differs from germline, possibly due to a read error. The CDR3 loop is CASNQGGGRPQHF. The CDR3 DNA is TGTGCCAGCAACCAAGGAGGGGGGCGGCCCCAGCATTTT. The J gene is TRBJ1-5, the V gene TRBV16; TRBD1 is a possible D gene (6 bases). Germline CDR1 KGHSY, CDR2 FQNENV. This CDR3 spans 13 amino acids.

This clonotype was found many times. The chain employs TRBV28 and TRBJ2-7; possibly TRBD1 or TRBD2 for D (6 bases each). Germline V gene data show CDR1 as MDHEN and CDR2 as SYDVKM. The ends were cut back, 4 bases at V and 6 bases at J, with 16 bases in the middle. The CDR3 runs to 14 residues. The CDR3: CASSSDYRAVEQYF. The DNA for the CDR3 is TGTGCCAGCAGTTCGGACTACAGGGCAGTCGAGCAGTACTTC.

In its sample, this clonotype was seen many times. The rearrangement joins TRBV7-2 to TRBJ2-7; D is unresolved. Trimming cost V 4 bases and J 7 bases, with 11 bases left between them. CDR1 SGHTA and CDR2 FQGNSA come from the germline V gene. The CDR3 is made up of 12 amino acids. For the CDR3, the DNA is TGTGCCAGCAGCTACCAGACAAGGGAGCAGTACTTC. Protein sequence: CASSYQTREQYF.

The table lists this clonotype with a count of one. V is TRBV12-3 or TRBV12-4 and J is TRBJ2-1; D perhaps matches TRBD1 (5 bases). CDR3 length equals 15 residues. V lost 3 bases, J lost 3 bases, and 12 bases lay in between. CDR3 amino acids: CASSFGATCYNEQFF. The CDR3 nucleotides read TGTGCCAGCAGTTTTGGGGCTACATGCTACAATGAGCAGTTCTTC.

This clonotype was seen repeatedly, ten times or more. The chain is built from TRBV7-9 and TRBJ2-1; TRBD2 might be the D (5 bases). Germline V CDR1 and CDR2: SEHNR, FQNEAQ (reference sequence). The CDR3 is 15 amino acids. Between the trimmed V and J ends, which lost 4 bases and 3 bases, there was a span of 13 bases. The CDR3 nucleotides are TGTGCCAGCAGCTCTTATAAGGAGGACTACAATGAGCAGTTCTTC. Translated, it gives CASSSYKEDYNEQFF.

This clonotype was recorded at least ten times. J is TRBJ1-2 and V is TRBV14; 8 bases are a match to TRBD1. Germline CDR1 and CDR2: SGHDN and FVKESK. The V gene end was trimmed by 4 bases and the J gene end by 3 bases; junction bases not matched to a gene: 7. CDR3 size: 15 residues. The CDR3 reads CASSRGQGGDYGYTF. CDR3 in DNA: TGTGCCAGCAGCCGAGGACAGGGCGGCGACTATGGCTACACCTTC.

This clonotype has a count of ten or more. This CDR3 reads CAWRSGTYEQYF. In nucleotides, the CDR3 is TGTGCCTGGCGGTCCGGGACATACGAGCAGTACTTC. The chain has TRBV30 and TRBJ2-7; D perhaps matches TRBD1 (6 bases). V was cut by 5 bases and J by 4 bases, with 12 bases left in between. Germline loops: CDR1 GTSNPN, CDR2 SVGIG (reference sequence). The CDR3 length is 12 residues.